The 19 T cell receptor beta chains below come from one sample, sequenced in a study of blood T cell repertoires in COVID-19. The method was immunoSEQ multiplex PCR; TCRdb's version includes in-frame clones alone and lacks a portion of them. The sample records about 240,000 clones, approximately 86% being singletons. What was sequenced was peripheral blood. These receptors were taken from a human donor in a cohort sampled during active COVID-19.

The chain couples TRBV28 to TRBJ1-1; the D is unclear. CDR1 is MDHEN, CDR2 SYDVKM, per germline. There are 17 residues in the CDR3. V lost 0 bases and J lost 0, with 14 bases in between. The CDR3 DNA is TGTGCCAGCAGTTTATGGGGAGATGGAGAGATGAACACTGAAGCTTTCTTT. The encoded protein is CASSLWGDGEMNTEAFF. The full variable domain, in which reference TRBV28 and TRBJ1-1 provide the parts outside the CDR3, is DVKVTQSSRYLVKRTGEKVFLECVQDMDHENMFWYRQDPGLGLRLIYFSYDVKMKEKGDIPEGYSVSREKKERFSLILESASTNQTSMYLCASSLWGDGEMNTEAFFGQGTRLTVV.

V usage is TRBV28 and J usage is TRBJ2-2; 8 bases align to TRBD2. The CDR3 is 16 amino acids. The J segment lost 3 bases and the V segment lost 4 bases, leaving 7 bases of the junction unmatched. The germline V gene encodes CDR1 MDHEN and CDR2 SYDVKM. CDR3 residues: CASSWGTRLYTGELFF. CDR3 DNA: TGTGCCAGCAGTTGGGGGACTAGACTATACACCGGGGAGCTGTTTTTT.

V usage is TRBV5-1 and J usage is TRBJ2-7, with 10 nucleotides matching TRBD1. CDR1 is SGHRS and CDR2 is YFSETQ in the germline V gene. Germline trimming cut 4 bases from V and 6 bases from J; bases unmatched to any gene: 7. This CDR3 spans 14 amino acids. The CDR3 loop is CASSDRGRGGEQYF. The DNA of the CDR3 is TGCGCCAGCAGCGACAGGGGGCGCGGCGGCGAGCAGTACTTC.

The rearrangement uses TRBV5-1 and TRBJ2-2, with TRBD1 matching over 7 bases. The V segment lost 5 bases and the J segment 0 bases; nucleotides outside the gene matches: 7. The CDR3 has 16 residues. Germline CDR1 reads SGHRS; CDR2 reads YFSETQ. CDR3 nucleotides: TGCGCCAGCAGTTGGGGGCAGGGGGCGAACACCGGGGAGCTGTTTTTT. Translated: CASSWGQGANTGELFF.

This clone was observed a handful of times. V usage is TRBV28 and J usage is TRBJ1-5, with TRBD1 matching over 7 bases. Germline V gene lookup returns CDR1 MDHEN and CDR2 SYDVKM. CDR3 length: 14 residues. After removal of 6 bases from V and 3 bases from J, the junction contained 5 bases not matched to a gene. CDR3 nucleotide sequence: TGTGCCAGCAGGCGACAGGGACCCAATCAGCCCCAGCATTTT. Encoded protein: CASRRQGPNQPQHF.

This clone was counted between two and nine times. The J gene is TRBJ1-5, the V gene TRBV28, with D maybe TRBD1 (5 bases). From germline, CDR1 is MDHEN and CDR2 SYDVKM. V was pared by 2 bases and J by 7 bases, with 12 bases between. The CDR3 sequence is 14 residues long. CDR3: CASSLNQGWQPQHF. The CDR3 bases are TGTGCCAGCAGTTTAAATCAGGGTTGGCAGCCCCAGCATTTT.

This sequence joins TRBV28 and TRBJ2-3; 7 bases fit TRBD1. The ends lost 4 bases at V and 4 bases at J; junction bases unmatched: 8. The CDR3 loop spans 15 amino acids. Germline CDR1 and CDR2: MDHEN and SYDVKM. CDR3 sequence: CASSSPTGEPDTQYF. Here the CDR3 DNA reads TGTGCCAGCAGTTCCCCCACAGGGGAGCCAGATACGCAGTATTTT.

This rearrangement joins TRBV5-1 to TRBJ1-2, with D hard to call. Looked up from germline, CDR1 is SGHRS and CDR2 is YFSETQ. The V gene lost 2 bases and the J gene lost 4 bases, with 9 bases spanning the gap. CDR3 size: 13 residues. The CDR3 loop is CASSFQDSYGYTF. For the CDR3, the DNA is TGCGCCAGCAGCTTTCAGGATTCCTATGGCTACACCTTC.

The chain employs TRBV10-1 and TRBJ2-7; tentatively, D is TRBD1 (6 bases). V was pared by 3 bases and J by 2 bases, with 11 bases between. The length of the CDR3 is 14 residues. Germline CDR1 WNHNN, CDR2 SYGVQD (reference sequence). Written as DNA, the CDR3 is TGCGCCAGCAGTGATCAAGGGGGAGCCTACGAGCAGTACTTC. It encodes CASSDQGGAYEQYF.

V is TRBV27 and J is TRBJ2-1; maybe TRBD2 (7 bases). The germline V and J ends were trimmed by 6 bases and 9 bases, with 12 bases remaining between them. CDR3 length: 12 amino acids. Germline CDR1 MNHEY, CDR2 SMNVEV (reference sequence). CDR3 sequence reads: CASRGGGIEQFF. In DNA form, the CDR3 reads TGTGCCAGCAGAGGGGGGGGAATTGAGCAGTTCTTC.

In its sample, this clone was seen a few times. The chain couples TRBV24-1 to TRBJ2-2; perhaps TRBD2 as D (5 bases). Per the germline V gene, CDR1 is KGHDR and CDR2 is SFDVKD. Trimming left V 12 bases short and J 2 bases short, with 15 bases between. The CDR3 covers 14 residues. Here the CDR3 reads CAAASRVNTGELFF. The CDR3 DNA is TGTGCCGCGGCCTCGCGGGTAAACACCGGGGAGCTGTTTTTT.

The chain couples TRBV3-1 (or the pseudogene TRBV3-2) to TRBJ2-3, with D possibly matching TRBD1 (8 bases). V shed 4 bases and J shed 3 bases, with 23 bases lying between them. The V gene's germline CDR1 is LGHDT and CDR2 YNNKEL (reference sequence). CDR3 size: 18 residues. The DNA for the CDR3 is TGTGCCAGCAGCCTCCAGGGGGCGCGACTAGCCGGGACAGATACGCAGTATTTT. Translating it yields CASSLQGARLAGTDTQYF.

This chain joins TRBV5-1 and TRBJ1-3; tentatively, D is TRBD1 (5 bases). Germline V gene data show CDR1 as SGHRS and CDR2 as YFSETQ. The CDR3 length is 17 residues. V was shortened by 2 bases and J by 0 bases, with 15 bases between the two germline ends. The CDR3 loop reads CASSLTSSGYSGNTIYF. The CDR3 DNA is TGCGCCAGCAGCTTAACATCTTCAGGGTACTCTGGAAACACCATATATTTT.

V is TRBV19 and J is TRBJ1-2; 7 nucleotides agree with TRBD1. CDR1 LNHDA and CDR2 SQIVND come from the germline V gene (reference sequence). The CDR3 sequence is 13 residues long. V was clipped by 3 bases and J by 3 bases; unmatched bases: 1. The CDR3 sequence is CASSIGTDYGYTF. The CDR3 DNA sequence: TGTGCCAGTAGTATCGGGACAGACTATGGCTACACCTTC.

The chain combines TRBV7-9 with TRBJ1-1; D unresolved. Trimming removed 0 bases from V and 0 bases from J, with 8 bases in between. This CDR3 spans 15 amino acids. Germline CDR1 and CDR2: SEHNR and FQNEAQ (reference sequence). The CDR3 nucleotides are TGTGCCAGCAGCTTAGCGGGGAGGATGAACACTGAAGCTTTCTTT. It yields the protein CASSLAGRMNTEAFF.

The rearrangement joins TRBV11-2 to TRBJ2-5; the D is unclear. Trimming removed 5 bases at V and 1 base at J, with 17 bases between. The CDR3 is 16 residues long. Germline lookup yields CDR1 SGHAT and CDR2 FQNNGV. The CDR3 sequence is CASSQSLTRFQETQYF. The CDR3, as DNA: TGTGCCAGCAGCCAAAGTTTGACGAGGTTCCAAGAGACCCAGTACTTC.

The rearrangement links TRBV4-1 to TRBJ2-7; TRBD1 is a possible D gene (5 bases). Trimming pared 6 bases from V and 1 base from J, leaving 16 bases between. CDR1 is MGHRA, CDR2 YSYEKL, per germline. This CDR3 has 15 residues. The CDR3 DNA reads TGCGCCAGCAGTTACGCCAGGGCTTCGTCCTACGAGCAGTACTTC. It codes for CASSYARASSYEQYF.

This clone was found a few times. The chain carries TRBV7-9 and TRBJ2-7, with D perhaps TRBD1 (6 bases). Germline CDR1 and CDR2: SEHNR and FQNEAQ (reference sequence). The CDR3 contains 14 residues. The V end was cut by 5 bases, the J end by 1 base, with 12 bases between. The CDR3 DNA is TGTGCCAGCAGCCCGGGACACTCATCCTACGAGCAGTACTTC. Its translation: CASSPGHSSYEQYF. Complete variable domain (other parts from reference TRBV7-9 and TRBJ2-7): DTGVSQNPRHKITKRGQNVTFRCDPISEHNRLYWYRQTLGQGPEFLTYFQNEAQLEKSRLLSDRFSAERPKGSFSTLEIQRTEQGDSAMYLCASSPGHSSYEQYFGPGTRLTVT.

The CDR3, as DNA: TGTGCCAGCAGCTCCCTATTACAGGGGCTCAATTCACCCCTCCACTTT. This translates into CASSSLLQGLNSPLHF. This chain uses TRBV11-2 with TRBJ1-6, with 7 bases aligning to TRBD1. Germline V lookup: CDR1 SGHAT, CDR2 FQNNGV. The CDR3 totals 16 residues. Trimming at V came to 4 bases and at J to 7 bases, leaving 10 bases not matched to a gene.